This TCR beta chain stems from a study of T cell repertoires in cytomegalovirus infection. For the study at large: Indicated by public TCR beta signatures were CMV infection and matching HLA type.

Remarks on this clonotype: The antigen is unknown.

TCRdb re-analysed the reads in MiXCR, keeping a single row per CDR3 protein. Of tens of thousands of distinct CDR3 sequences in the sample, around 3.8% were seen once. Overall study findings and caveats: Clonotype analysis showed dominance of the ex vivo response by HLA-C-restricted CMV-specific TCR beta clonotypes.

The sequencing sample was made of PBMCs. This sequence originates from a human donor in good health (CMV status not recorded). Some clones in this sample may be carry-over from other donors' samples.

CDR3 nucleotides: TGTGCCAGCAGTATGGGACCGCTGAACACTGAAGCTTTCTTT. Its protein product is CASSMGPLNTEAFF. The gene calls are TRBV6-6 and TRBJ1-1, with D tentatively TRBD1 (5 bases). The ends were cut back, 5 bases at V and 0 bases at J, with 10 bases in the middle. The CDR3 length is 14 residues. Germline CDR1 is MNHNY and CDR2 is SVGAGI (reference sequence).